The 8 T cell receptor beta chains below come from one sample, sequenced in a study of neoadjuvant nivolumab and ipilimumab in lung cancer. Assay used: immunoSEQ multiplex PCR; TCRdb lists only in-frame clones, some missing. Of just under 2,000 clones detected, about 85% appear once; the ten largest clones hold around 4%. The sequences come from tumor tissue, collected before neoadjuvant nivolumab, alone or with ipilimumab. The receptors were gathered from an adult with non-small cell lung cancer.

V and J are TRBV2 and TRBJ2-1; weak D call: TRBD2 (6 bases). CDR1 and CDR2 from the germline V gene are SNHLY and FYNNEI. The CDR3 runs 15 residues. V gave up 8 bases and J gave up 6 bases, with 20 bases separating them. The DNA for the CDR3 is TGTGCCAGCCTAGACCGGGACTCCTTTATCAATGAGCAGTTCTTC. Amino acid sequence: CASLDRDSFINEQFF.

The chain uses TRBV5-4 and TRBJ2-3, with no clear D. Trimming left V 2 bases short and J 1 base short, with 11 bases between. This CDR3 is built from 15 residues. Per germline, CDR1 SGHNT and CDR2 YYREEE (reference sequence). CDR3 loop: CASSLNGHGTDTQYF. The CDR3 DNA sequence: TGTGCCAGCAGCTTAAACGGCCACGGCACAGATACGCAGTATTTT. Filled out from reference TRBV5-4 and TRBJ2-3, the complete variable domain reads ETGVTQSPTHLIKTRGQQVTLRCSSQSGHNTVSWYQQALGQGPQFIFQYYREEENGRGNFPPRFSGLQFPNYSSELNVNALELDDSALYLCASSLNGHGTDTQYFGPGTRLTVL.

The V call is TRBV2, the J call TRBJ1-1; the D gene is possibly TRBD1 (6 bases). V was shortened by 6 bases and J by 1 base, with 12 bases between the two germline ends. CDR3 length: 14 residues. Germline CDR1 SNHLY, CDR2 FYNNEI. The CDR3 region is CASRRDTGNTEAFF. CDR3 nucleotide sequence: TGTGCCAGCAGGCGGGACACGGGGAACACTGAAGCTTTCTTT.

The chain links TRBV7-9 to TRBJ1-4; TRBD1 agrees at 12 bases. The CDR3 sequence is 17 residues long. Germline V gene data show CDR1 as SEHNR and CDR2 as FQNEAQ (reference sequence). Germline trimming cut 5 bases from V and 0 bases from J; bases unmatched to any gene: 4. The CDR3 loop is CASSRDRGPATNEKLFF. CDR3 DNA sequence: TGTGCCAGCAGCAGGGACAGGGGGCCTGCAACTAATGAAAAACTGTTTTTT.

This clone came up a few times. The rearrangement links TRBV7-3 to TRBJ2-5; 11 nucleotides align to TRBD1. The germline V gene encodes CDR1 SGHTA and CDR2 FQGTGA. This CDR3 comprises 18 residues. Germline trimming cut 5 bases from V and 0 bases from J; bases unmatched to any gene: 11. CDR3 in amino acids: CASSLGTGGGKYQETQYF. The CDR3 DNA sequence: TGTGCCAGCAGCCTAGGGACAGGGGGGGGGAAGTACCAAGAGACCCAGTACTTC.

In this sample, this clone turned up once. V usage is TRBV27 and J usage is TRBJ2-2, with 8 positions matching TRBD2. The V and J ends lost 6 bases and 3 bases, in that order; junction bases with no gene match: 12. The CDR3 runs to 17 residues. Per germline, CDR1 MNHEY and CDR2 SMNVEV (reference sequence). The chain's CDR3 is CASSPGPGRGDTGELFF. As DNA, the CDR3 is TGTGCCAGCAGCCCTGGCCCCGGGAGGGGAGACACCGGGGAGCTGTTTTTT.

Only one count was recorded for this clone. The chain combines TRBV19 with TRBJ1-5; 11 bases are shared with TRBD1. The CDR3 length is 16 residues. V lost 3 bases to trimming and J lost 5 bases; unmatched junction nucleotides: 6. Germline-derived CDR1 and CDR2 are LNHDA and SQIVND (reference sequence). As DNA, the CDR3 is TGTGCCAGTAGTATGACGGGGACAGGGGGGTATCAGCCCCAGCATTTT. It is translated as CASSMTGTGGYQPQHF.

The V and J genes are TRBV5-4 and TRBJ2-2; 7 bases are shared with TRBD1. Unmatched junction bases numbered 3, after V lost 4 bases and J lost 0 bases. The CDR3 has 15 amino acids. Germline V gene lookup returns CDR1 SGHNT and CDR2 YYREEE (reference sequence). The CDR3 here is CASSAGQANTGELFF. CDR3 nucleotides: TGTGCCAGCAGCGCAGGACAGGCGAACACCGGGGAGCTGTTTTTT. The whole variable domain, remainder taken from reference TRBV5-4 and TRBJ2-2, is ETGVTQSPTHLIKTRGQQVTLRCSSQSGHNTVSWYQQALGQGPQFIFQYYREEENGRGNFPPRFSGLQFPNYSSELNVNALELDDSALYLCASSAGQANTGELFFGEGSRLTVL.